These T cell receptor beta chains were read from a single sample in a study of cytomegalovirus exposure and HLA in healthy donors. Some clones are missing from TCRdb's copy, which holds only in-frame ones; the method was immunoSEQ multiplex PCR. The sample contains some 320,000 clones, 87% of which appear only once. The sample comprised PBMCs. Every receptor here comes from a woman in her twenties or thirties in good health and CMV-seropositive. Both conserved end residues are part of each CDR3. D genes are given only for firm matches. Size is stated for part of the rows, as once, few or many counts, or as a class when the clone is expanded.

clone_size,j_call,d_call,v_call,cdr3_nt,cdr3_aa
once,TRBJ1-6,NA,TRBV7-2,TGTGCCAGCAGCTTAGGTCTGGATCGGACCGATACCTATAATTCACCCCTCCACTTT,CASSLGLDRTDTYNSPLHF
NA,TRBJ1-4,TRBD1,TRBV15,TGTGCCACCCGGGGGACAGGGTCAAAACTGTTTTTT,CATRGTGSKLFF
NA,TRBJ1-2,NA,TRBV29-1,TGCAGCGTTGCCCCCTTGCTGGCCTCTGGCTACACCTTC,CSVAPLLASGYTF
NA,TRBJ2-1,NA,TRBV27,TGTGCCAGCAGTACTATCGCTAGGTACAAGGCTAGGAATGAGCAGTTCTTC,CASSTIARYKARNEQFF
NA,TRBJ1-5,NA,TRBV6-1,TGTGCCAGCAGTGAGGGCAGGGGAAATCAGCCCCAGCATTTT,CASSEGRGNQPQHF
NA,TRBJ1-1,NA,TRBV29-1,TGCAGCGCAGAATTCCAGGAAAACACTGAAGCTTTCTTT,CSAEFQENTEAFF
NA,TRBJ2-1,NA,TRBV6-5,TGTGCCAGCAGTTACCCGAGGGACCTTAACTACAATGAGCAGTTCTTC,CASSYPRDLNYNEQFF
NA,TRBJ1-1,NA,TRBV30,TGTGCCTGGAGCCTCGACTCGCGCACTGAAGCTTTCTTT,CAWSLDSRTEAFF
NA,TRBJ1-2,TRBD1,TRBV2,TGTGCCAGCAGTGGGGGGGACAGGGGGGCCTCCCTCTATGGCTACACCTTC,CASSGGDRGASLYGYTF
NA,TRBJ1-2,TRBD1,TRBV29-1,TGCAGCGGCTCCGAAGGGGGACAGCTGGGCTACACCTTC,CSGSEGGQLGYTF
NA,TRBJ2-7,TRBD1,TRBV4-2,TGTGCCAGCAGCCGAACAGGGGTTAACTCCTACGAGCAGTACTTC,CASSRTGVNSYEQYF
NA,TRBJ2-1,NA,TRBV14,TGTGCCAGCAGCCAAGGGGGATCTCTACGCAATGAGCAGTTCTTC,CASSQGGSLRNEQFF
NA,TRBJ2-7,TRBD1,TRBV2,TGTGCCAACCAGGACCAGGGGGCTAGCTACGAGCAGTACTTC,CANQDQGASYEQYF
NA,TRBJ1-1,NA,TRBV18,TGTGCCAGCTCAACCCGAGGACCGAACACTGAAGCTTTCTTT,CASSTRGPNTEAFF
NA,TRBJ2-1,NA,TRBV13,TGTGCCAGCCTCACTGGGTGGGGGGCCCGAAATGAGCAGTTCTTC,CASLTGWGARNEQFF
NA,TRBJ2-1,NA,TRBV6-5,TGTGCCAGCAGTTATGAGGGGAGGTCCTACAATGAGCAGTTCTTC,CASSYEGRSYNEQFF
NA,TRBJ1-2,NA,TRBV7-9,TGTGCCAGCAGCTTAGAAGGGAGCGTCCATGGCTACACCTTC,CASSLEGSVHGYTF
NA,TRBJ2-1,NA,TRBV19,TGTGCCAGTAGTATAGATTCGTCGGGGTACAATGAGCAGTTCTTC,CASSIDSSGYNEQFF
NA,TRBJ2-7,NA,TRBV27,TGTGCCAGCAGTTCGATACCCCCCCGCTGGGGGAGCTCCTACGAGCAGTACTTC,CASSSIPPRWGSSYEQYF
NA,TRBJ2-7,NA,TRBV2,TGTGCCAGCAATCGGCCCGGCAGGGAATACGAGCAGTACTTC,CASNRPGREYEQYF
NA,TRBJ2-7,NA,TRBV27,TGTGCCAGCAGTTTATCGCGAGCGTCCTACGAGCAGTACTTC,CASSLSRASYEQYF
NA,TRBJ2-7,NA,TRBV7-9,TGTGCCAGCAGCCCCGTCGGCAGGGAGTACGAGCAGTACTTC,CASSPVGREYEQYF
NA,TRBJ1-3,NA,TRBV30,TGTGCCTGGAGTGCCGGGACGTTAAGGAGAAACACCATATATTTT,CAWSAGTLRRNTIYF
NA,TRBJ2-7,TRBD2,TRBV7-3,TGTGCCAGCAGCCCGGGACTAGCGGGACCCTACGAGCAGTACTTC,CASSPGLAGPYEQYF
NA,TRBJ2-7,TRBD1,TRBV30,TGTGCCTGGAGCCCGGGACAGGGCTTCGACTACGAGCAGTACTTC,CAWSPGQGFDYEQYF
NA,TRBJ2-7,NA,TRBV5-6,TGTGCCAGCAGCTTTAGCGCAGAGGTGATCTACGAGCAGTACTTC,CASSFSAEVIYEQYF
NA,TRBJ2-1,TRBD2,TRBV6-5,TGTGCCAGCAGTTACTCGGGACTAGCGGGGGGAATGCAGTTCTTC,CASSYSGLAGGMQFF
once,TRBJ2-3,TRBD2,TRBV15,TGTGCCACCAGCTCTAGGACGGGGGGTTCAGATACGCAGTATTTT,CATSSRTGGSDTQYF
once,TRBJ2-7,NA,TRBV7-2,TGTGCCAGCAGCTTACTCGGACAAGGCGAGCAGTACTTC,CASSLLGQGEQYF
NA,TRBJ1-1,NA,TRBV6-6,TGTGCCAGCAGGAATATGGTTGAAGCTTTCTTT,CASRNMVEAFF
NA,TRBJ2-3,TRBD2,TRBV5-1,TGCGCCAGCGGGATTAGCGGGAGCACAGATACGCAGTATTTT,CASGISGSTDTQYF
NA,TRBJ2-1,NA,TRBV20-1,TGCAGTGCTAGTTTTCCTTCCAGGCCGTTCTTC,CSASFPSRPFF
NA,TRBJ2-7,TRBD2,TRBV7-3,TGTGCCAGCAGCCGAGCGGGAAACTCCTACGAGCAGTACTTC,CASSRAGNSYEQYF
NA,TRBJ2-7,NA,TRBV7-9,TGTGCCAGCAGCTTACCCCGGTCAGGAGGGACCTACGAGCAGTACTTC,CASSLPRSGGTYEQYF
NA,TRBJ2-1,TRBD1,TRBV7-2,TGTGCCAGCACCTCCGGGACAGTGTTTGGCAATGAGCAGTTCTTC,CASTSGTVFGNEQFF
NA,TRBJ2-3,NA,TRBV9,TGTGCCAGCAGCGTAGGACTCACCGCAGATACGCAGTATTTT,CASSVGLTADTQYF
NA,TRBJ2-3,NA,TRBV12-5,TGTGCTAGTGGTTTGGTACGGGACGGCCTCGTTGGCACAGATACGCAGTATTTT,CASGLVRDGLVGTDTQYF
NA,TRBJ2-3,NA,TRBV5-6,TGTGCCAGCAGCTTGCCTACGGCGGGACCGGATACGCAGTATTTT,CASSLPTAGPDTQYF
NA,TRBJ1-2,NA,TRBV27,TGTGCCAGCAGTCGCACGACAGGAGACCTCTCCACGTATGGCTACACCTTC,CASSRTTGDLSTYGYTF
NA,TRBJ1-5,NA,TRBV7-9,TGTGCCAGCAGCCCAGGTTACGGAGGGCTAAGCAATCAGCCCCAGCATTTT,CASSPGYGGLSNQPQHF
NA,TRBJ1-1,NA,TRBV2,TGTGCCAGCAGTCGCGGGCCGAACACTGAAGCTTTCTTT,CASSRGPNTEAFF
NA,TRBJ2-2,NA,TRBV29-1,TGCAGCGTTGTGCGGACCATCACCGGGGAGCTGTTTTTT,CSVVRTITGELFF
NA,TRBJ1-6,NA,TRBV5-6,TGTGCCAGCAGCTTGAGGCCAGTCTCACCCCTCCACTTT,CASSLRPVSPLHF
NA,TRBJ2-7,NA,TRBV5-8,TGTGCCAGCAGCTTGCCAGGGGGGGACTACGAGCAGTACTTC,CASSLPGGDYEQYF
NA,TRBJ2-7,NA,TRBV27,TGTGCCAGCAGCCCGACTAGTCTCTACGAGCAGTACTTC,CASSPTSLYEQYF
NA,TRBJ2-7,NA,TRBV7-3,TGTGCCAGCAGCTTAAATCTCGACTACCATCCTGGCGAGCAGTACTTC,CASSLNLDYHPGEQYF
few,TRBJ2-7,NA,TRBV5-6,TGTGCCAGCAGCCCGACTAGATCCTACGAGCAGTACTTC,CASSPTRSYEQYF
NA,TRBJ2-3,TRBD2,TRBV27,TGTGCCAGCAGTTTATCAGTAGCGGGAGGGCGTACAGATACGCAGTATTTT,CASSLSVAGGRTDTQYF